Listed here are 29 T cell receptor beta chains from one sample, sequenced in a study of blood T cell repertoires in COVID-19. The protocol was immunoSEQ multiplex PCR, while the TCRdb copy is restricted to in-frame clones and leaves out a portion. The data contain approximately 17,000 clones, about 91% of them singletons. What was sequenced was PBMCs or T cells enriched from blood (not recorded which). These TCRs come from a woman under 40 who had recovered from COVID-19.

The V call is TRBV5-4, the J call TRBJ2-3; possible D gene TRBD1, 6 bases. V dropped 0 bases and J dropped 6 bases, with 14 bases sitting between them. The CDR3 extends over 15 amino acids. The germline V gene encodes CDR1 SGHNT and CDR2 YYREEE (reference sequence). This chain's CDR3 is CASSLVGGGADTQYF. The CDR3 region has the DNA TGTGCCAGCAGCTTGGTTGGGGGCGGTGCGGATACGCAGTATTTT.

The chain has TRBV3-1 (or the pseudogene TRBV3-2) and TRBJ2-6; 7 bases match TRBD1. CDR3 length: 18 amino acids. In germline, CDR1 is LGHDT, CDR2 YNNKEL (reference sequence). V was clipped by 5 bases and J by 0 bases; unmatched bases: 10. CDR3 in DNA: TGTGCCAGCAGCTGCTCGGGACAGAGGCTCTCTGGGGCCAACGTCCTGACTTTC. It translates to CASSCSGQRLSGANVLTF.

This chain's CDR3 is CASSQPGLAQETQYF. The CDR3 nucleotides read TGTGCCAGCAGCCAACCCGGACTAGCACAAGAGACCCAGTACTTC. J is TRBJ2-5 and V is TRBV4-2, with 8 nucleotides matching TRBD2. Germline V gene lookup returns CDR1 LGHNA and CDR2 YNFKEQ. J was trimmed by 2 bases and V by 2 bases; bases with no gene match: 4. The CDR3 covers 15 residues.

The chain combines TRBV14 with TRBJ1-1; TRBD1 is a possible D gene (6 bases). The CDR3 extends over 14 amino acids. From germline, CDR1 is SGHDN and CDR2 FVKESK. The ends were cut back, 4 bases at V and 3 bases at J, with 12 bases in the middle. CDR3 DNA sequence: TGTGCCAGCAGCCGAACTACAGGGTACACTGAAGCTTTCTTT. Protein sequence: CASSRTTGYTEAFF. The full variable domain, completed using reference TRBV14 and TRBJ1-1, is EAGVTQFPSHSVIEKGQTVTLRCDPISGHDNLYWYRRVMGKEIKFLLHFVKESKQDESGMPNNRFLAERTGGTYSTLKVQPAELEDSGVYFCASSRTTGYTEAFFGQGTRLTVV.

This clone was counted only a few times. The chain couples TRBV7-3 to TRBJ2-3, with TRBD1 as a possible D gene (6 bases). The V end lost 2 bases, the J end lost 4 bases, and 13 bases lay between the germline ends. The germline V gene has CDR1 SGHTA and CDR2 FQGTGA. This CDR3 contains 15 residues. The CDR3 DNA reads TGTGCCAGCAGCTTACGTGGACAGAATTCAGATACGCAGTATTTT. Amino acid sequence: CASSLRGQNSDTQYF.

The chain couples TRBV9 to TRBJ1-2, with 9 bases that match TRBD1. The CDR3 contains 12 residues. The J segment lost 14 bases and the V segment lost 3 bases, leaving 8 bases of the junction unmatched. The V gene's germline CDR1 is SGDLS and CDR2 YYNGEE. CDR3 sequence: CASSGGQGIGTF. Here the CDR3 DNA reads TGTGCCAGCAGCGGGGGACAGGGTATTGGAACCTTC.

This clone has just one count. The chain carries TRBV29-1 and TRBJ1-2; TRBD1 aligns across 7 bases. J lost 3 bases, V lost 5 bases, and 3 bases had no gene match. Germline lookup yields CDR1 SQVTM and CDR2 ANQGSEA. This CDR3 contains 12 residues. In DNA, the CDR3 is TGCAGCGTTCGACAGGGAGACTATGGCTACACCTTC. This sequence encodes CSVRQGDYGYTF.

This sequence joins TRBV10-3 and TRBJ2-5, with 9 bases fitting TRBD2. Germline V gives CDR1 ENHRY, CDR2 SYGVKD. Trimming at V came to 4 bases and at J to 1 base, leaving 1 base not matched to a gene. The CDR3 sequence is 14 residues long. DNA of the CDR3: TGTGCCATCAGTGGTAGCGGGGGCCAAGAGACCCAGTACTTC. This gives the protein CAISGSGGQETQYF.

This chain links TRBV10-3 with TRBJ2-3; D is uncertain. V dropped 1 base and J dropped 3 bases, with 14 bases sitting between them. Per the germline V gene, CDR1 is ENHRY and CDR2 is SYGVKD. The CDR3 consists of 16 residues. The DNA for the CDR3 is TGTGCCATCAGTGAGTTGGTGCAAGGAGCTACAGATACGCAGTATTTT. Translated: CAISELVQGATDTQYF.

The V gene is TRBV28, the J gene TRBJ1-4, with 11 bases identical to TRBD1. The CDR3 is 15 amino acids. Losses at the gene ends were 2 bases for V and 7 bases for J; bases not matched to a gene: 3. Germline CDR1 MDHEN, CDR2 SYDVKM. The CDR3 loop is CASSLPGTGGEKLFF. CDR3 DNA: TGTGCCAGCAGTTTACCCGGGACAGGGGGTGAAAAACTGTTTTTT.

The chain employs TRBV27 and TRBJ2-5; tentative D call: TRBD1 (6 bases). Germline CDR1 and CDR2: MNHEY and SMNVEV (reference sequence). Trimming took off 2 bases at V and 2 bases at J, with 12 bases between the two ends. The CDR3 has 15 residues. The CDR3 nucleotides are TGTGCCAGCAGTTTAGACAGGCTGGGGCAAGAGACCCAGTACTTC. Translating gives CASSLDRLGQETQYF.

V is TRBV27 and J is TRBJ1-5; no definite D call. Germline CDR1 MNHEY, CDR2 SMNVEV (reference sequence). This CDR3 comprises 14 residues. Trimming pared 3 bases from V and 7 bases from J, leaving 13 bases between. The CDR3 nucleotides read TGTGCCAGCAGTTTGGCCGGGGAGGCCCAGCCCCAGCATTTT. Encoded protein: CASSLAGEAQPQHF.

This rearrangement joins TRBV11-2 to TRBJ1-2; no definite D call. The V gene lost 3 bases and the J gene lost 5 bases, with 10 bases spanning the gap. The germline V gene encodes CDR1 SGHAT and CDR2 FQNNGV. The CDR3 spans 13 residues. The CDR3 protein is CASSFGDSYGYTF. The CDR3 DNA sequence: TGTGCCAGCAGCTTCGGTGATTCTTATGGCTACACCTTC.

In its sample, this clone was seen once. This chain links TRBV19 with TRBJ1-1; no clear D. This CDR3 contains 13 residues. The germline CDR1 and CDR2 sequences are LNHDA and SQIVND (reference sequence). V lost 4 bases, J lost 5 bases, and 11 bases lay in between. CDR3: CASSTRLRTEAFF. CDR3 sequence (DNA): TGTGCCAGTAGTACCAGACTGAGGACTGAAGCTTTCTTT.

The chain is built from TRBV10-3 and TRBJ2-7, with 9 nucleotides matching TRBD1. The length of the CDR3 is 14 residues. Trimming cost V 7 bases and J 0 bases; bases outside gene matches: 4. The germline V gene has CDR1 ENHRY and CDR2 SYGVKD. Written as DNA, the CDR3 is TGTGCCATCACCCCGGACAGGGGCTCCTACGAGCAGTACTTC. This translates into CAITPDRGSYEQYF.

This sequence joins TRBV12-3 or TRBV12-4 and TRBJ1-6, with D maybe TRBD1 (5 bases). The V and J ends lost 6 bases and 10 bases respectively, with 10 bases between them. CDR3 length: 12 residues. CDR3 nucleotide sequence: TGTGCCAGCAGATTCAGGGCATCACCCCTCCACTTT. Its translation is CASRFRASPLHF.

The chain couples TRBV14 to TRBJ1-1; 9 bases are a match to TRBD1. From germline, CDR1 is SGHDN and CDR2 FVKESK. The CDR3 runs 12 residues. With 4 bases clipped from V and 10 bases from J, the junction kept 4 bases outside the gene matches. The CDR3 DNA sequence: TGTGCCAGCAGCCGGACAGGGGAGTCAGCTTTCTTT. This sequence encodes CASSRTGESAFF.

This clone turned up a few times. The V call is TRBV19, the J call TRBJ1-4; no clear D gene. Germline V gene sequence: CDR1 LNHDA, CDR2 SQIVND (reference sequence). This CDR3 region has 14 residues. V lost 11 bases, J lost 4 bases, and 17 bases lay in between. DNA of the CDR3: TGTGCCTCCTCCCTCGGGGTATATAATGAAAAACTGTTTTTT. It encodes CASSLGVYNEKLFF.

The chain combines TRBV7-9 with TRBJ1-2; D gene unclear. Germline-derived CDR1 and CDR2 are SEHNR and FQNEAQ (reference sequence). The CDR3 sequence is 15 residues long. The V and J ends lost 0 bases and 0 bases respectively, with 8 bases between them. CDR3 bases: TGTGCCAGCAGCTTAGCGGGCAAGTCTAACTATGGCTACACCTTC. Protein: CASSLAGKSNYGYTF. Full variable domain (rest looked up from reference TRBV7-9 and TRBJ1-2): DTGVSQNPRHKITKRGQNVTFRCDPISEHNRLYWYRQTLGQGPEFLTYFQNEAQLEKSRLLSDRFSAERPKGSFSTLEIQRTEQGDSAMYLCASSLAGKSNYGYTFGSGTRLTVV.

The V call is TRBV7-2, the J call TRBJ1-6; 7 bases map to TRBD1. The germline V gene encodes CDR1 SGHTA and CDR2 FQGNSA. Trimming removed 8 bases from V and 3 bases from J; junction bases left unmatched: 7. CDR3 length: 15 amino acids. DNA of the CDR3: TGTGCCAGCGCCTCCCGACAGGGCTATAATTCACCCCTCCACTTT. It is translated as CASASRQGYNSPLHF.

The chain combines TRBV30 with TRBJ1-6; TRBD1 matches at 7 bases. The CDR3 loop spans 14 amino acids. The J segment lost 7 bases and the V segment lost 5 bases, leaving 8 bases of the junction unmatched. CDR1 is GTSNPN, CDR2 SVGIG, per germline (reference sequence). The CDR3 loop reads CAWAPRTGNSPLHF. The CDR3 nucleotides are TGTGCCTGGGCTCCCCGGACAGGAAATTCACCCCTCCACTTT.

The chain has TRBV24-1 and TRBJ1-5; D is perhaps TRBD1 (6 bases). With 1 base removed from V and 5 bases from J, the gap between germline ends came to 17 bases. Germline CDR1 and CDR2: KGHDR and SFDVKD. The CDR3 spans 17 residues. Written as DNA, the CDR3 is TGTGCCACCAGTGATTTCCGCGGACAGATTGGGGATCAGCCCCAGCATTTT. It encodes CATSDFRGQIGDQPQHF.

The CDR3 nucleotides read TGTGCCAGCAGTTTTGGGGCAGTCACTGAAGCTTTCTTT. It is translated as CASSFGAVTEAFF. The J gene is TRBJ1-1, the V gene TRBV12-3 or TRBV12-4; a possible D gene is TRBD1 (5 bases). This CDR3 region has 13 residues. Trimming took 3 bases from V and 4 from J, leaving 9 bases between them.

V is TRBV7-8 and J is TRBJ1-1; D not certain. The CDR3 extends over 16 amino acids. Trimming took 2 bases from V and 8 from J, leaving 21 bases between them. Germline V CDR1 and CDR2: SGHVS, FQNEAQ. The CDR3 bases are TGTGCCAGCAGCTTATCGCGACTTCGCCCCAATATGGAAGCTTTCTTT. Translated, it gives CASSLSRLRPNMEAFF.

The chain employs TRBV5-5 and TRBJ2-7; TRBD1 matches at 7 bases. CDR1 is SGHKS, CDR2 YYEKEE, per germline (reference sequence). V lost 4 bases to trimming and J lost 3 bases; unmatched junction nucleotides: 10. This CDR3 has 15 residues. CDR3 DNA: TGTGCCAGCAGCCTGACAGGGACCTCAGTCTACGAGCAGTACTTC. This codes for CASSLTGTSVYEQYF.

The chain links TRBV16 to TRBJ1-1; TRBD1 matches at 7 bases. V shed 2 bases and J 4 bases; nucleotides not matched to a gene: 7. CDR3 length: 15 residues. CDR1 is KGHSY, CDR2 FQNENV, per germline. The CDR3 is CASSQEDRMTTEAFF. DNA for the CDR3: TGTGCCAGCAGCCAAGAGGACAGGATGACCACTGAAGCTTTCTTT.

This chain uses TRBV6-5 with TRBJ2-4; D is possibly TRBD2 (5 bases). CDR1 and CDR2 from the germline V gene are MNHEY and SVGAGI. The CDR3 has 14 residues. V dropped 0 bases and J dropped 9 bases, with 12 bases sitting between them. Written as DNA, the CDR3 is TGTGCCAGCAGTTACTCGACGGGGTGGGGCATTCAGTACTTC. It encodes CASSYSTGWGIQYF.

This clone was detected only a few times. Here the CDR3 DNA reads TGTGCCAGCAGCGTCCGGGGAGAGGAGACCCAGTACTTC. Its protein is CASSVRGEETQYF. This chain links TRBV3-1 (or the pseudogene TRBV3-2) with TRBJ2-5, with a weak D call TRBD2 (5 bases). With 5 bases removed from V and 5 bases from J, the gap between germline ends came to 12 bases. There are 13 residues in the CDR3. Germline values: CDR1 LGHDT, CDR2 YNNKEL (reference sequence).

The chain combines TRBV30 with TRBJ1-2; D is ambiguous. Trimming removed 0 bases from V and 4 bases from J, with 12 bases in between. The CDR3 totals 14 residues. Germline V CDR1 and CDR2: GTSNPN, SVGIG (reference sequence). In DNA, the CDR3 is TGTGCCTGGAGTGTACCTGGAGACTCCTATGGCTACACCTTC. The encoded protein is CAWSVPGDSYGYTF.